Shown below are 6 T cell receptor beta chains from a single sample sequenced in a study of T-cell memory formation after mild COVID-19. TCRdb called the 5' RACE reads again in MiXCR, with one record for every CDR3 protein. The sample shows about 110,000 distinct CDR3 sequences, over 15% of them seen only once. The material sequenced was PBMCs or a T cell subset sorted from them (not recorded which). The receptors stem from a man aged 18 to 30 who had mild COVID-19 (a few samples of this study predate the infection). Cell type and time point are not known.

The J gene is TRBJ1-2, the V gene TRBV12-5, with 7 positions matching TRBD1. With 4 bases clipped from V and 2 bases from J, the junction kept 4 bases outside the gene matches. In germline, CDR1 is LGHNT, CDR2 FRNRAP. The length of the CDR3 is 14 residues. In nucleotides, the CDR3 is TGTGCTAGTGGTTCAAGGGACAGCAACTATGGCTACACCTTC. Residues: CASGSRDSNYGYTF.

This clonotype has just a few counts. V and J are TRBV4-1 and TRBJ1-6; possibly TRBD1 for D (6 bases). Germline CDR1 MGHRA, CDR2 YSYEKL. Trimming took 8 bases from V and 8 from J, leaving 22 bases between them. This CDR3 is built from 16 residues. DNA of the CDR3: TGCGCCAGCCGAGGGTCCGTCCAGGGGAAAGATTCACCCCTCCACTTT. This translates into CASRGSVQGKDSPLHF.

This clonotype was seen a handful of times. For the CDR3, the DNA is TGTGCCAGCAGCGTAGAACCAGAAAATCAGCCCCAGCATTTT. As protein: CASSVEPENQPQHF. J is TRBJ1-5 and V is TRBV9; no definite D call. The CDR3 extends over 14 amino acids. Germline loops: CDR1 SGDLS, CDR2 YYNGEE. V lost 0 bases to trimming and J lost 4 bases, with 8 bases between them.

The J gene is TRBJ1-2, the V gene TRBV4-3; D may be TRBD1 (6 bases). Between the trimmed V and J ends, which lost 0 bases and 2 bases, there was a span of 16 bases. The CDR3 consists of 17 residues. Germline V lookup: CDR1 LGHNA, CDR2 YSLEER. The CDR3 nucleotides are TGCGCCAGCAGCCAAGATCCGGTGGGTCAGGGGAACTATGGCTACACCTTC. Translated, it gives CASSQDPVGQGNYGYTF.

This clonotype has just a few counts. The chain is built from TRBV10-2 and TRBJ2-7, with 10 bases identical to TRBD1. Germline CDR1 WSHSY, CDR2 SAAADI. This CDR3 spans 15 amino acids. V shed 6 bases, J shed 3 bases, and the junction held 8 bases outside the gene matches. The CDR3 region is CASRPGQGSVYEQYF. The CDR3 nucleotides are TGCGCCAGCAGGCCGGGACAGGGGTCCGTCTACGAGCAGTACTTC.

A few counts support this clonotype. The rearrangement links TRBV6-6 to TRBJ1-2; no clear D. Germline V gene lookup returns CDR1 MNHNY and CDR2 SVGAGI (reference sequence). V shed 6 bases and J shed 4 bases, with 12 bases lying between them. The CDR3 runs to 13 residues. The CDR3 DNA is TGTGCCAGCAGAACAGACGGCCTCTATGGCTACACCTTC. Translating gives CASRTDGLYGYTF.